A selection of T cell receptor beta chains follows, all from one sample in a study of blood T cell repertoires in COVID-19. The data were produced by immunoSEQ multiplex PCR, yet TCRdb's version contains in-frame clones alone and is incomplete. The sample lists about 270,000 clones, around 83% occurring once. The sequencing input was peripheral blood. The receptors were sampled from a man older than 75 with acute or convalescent COVID-19. Each CDR3 is given with its conserved first and last residue.

V	J	CDR3
TRBV28	TRBJ2-7	CASRPRQGPYEQYF
TRBV7-2	TRBJ1-1	CASSLQGYTEAFF
TRBV7-8	TRBJ2-2	CASSLRGAGRSSTGELFF
TRBV7-6	TRBJ1-1	CASSLGENTEAFF
TRBV29-1	TRBJ1-1	CSGQGATEAFF
TRBV3-1/TRBV3-2	TRBJ2-5	CASSRMSGRKETQYF
TRBV28	TRBJ1-1	CASSLATGSDTEAFF
TRBV10-1	TRBJ2-1	CASSERAGGPWEQFF
TRBV6-6	TRBJ2-3	CASRDSDARVTDTQYF
TRBV12-3/TRBV12-4	TRBJ2-5	CASSLAEQETQYF
TRBV27	TRBJ1-2	CASSAQTGGSRYTF
TRBV7-2	TRBJ2-3	CASSILAGGPTDTQYF
TRBV4-1	TRBJ1-4	CASSRGQGPTNEKLFF